This T cell receptor (beta chain) was captured in a study of blood T cell repertoires in COVID-19. Study as a whole: Researchers got acute and convalescent COVID-19 samples from the United States, Italy and Spain. T cells, B-cell-depleted T cells, or PBMCs provided the cDNA or gDNA that served as material.

Original processing notes: Nucleated cell number was recorded as an estimate derived from reference gene primer amplification. Method: immunoSEQ multiplex PCR; TCRdb's copy keeps in-frame clones and lacks some. The D gene and trimming were derived from the DNA, and the V and J assignments and clone size from that table. The sample consists of about 240,000 clones, roughly four fifths of them appearing once. The length of the CDR3 is 15 residues. Trimming shortened V by 3 bases and J by 6 bases, and 15 bases separated the two germline ends. The germline CDR1 and CDR2 sequences are LNHDA and SQIVND (reference sequence). This clone appeared a single time.

Input material: peripheral blood. The TCR comes from a woman aged 80 or over with acute or convalescent COVID-19. This chain links TRBV19 with TRBJ2-1; perhaps TRBD2 as D (6 bases). CDR3 region: CASSMGGGMRNEQFF. In DNA, the CDR3 is TGTGCCAGTAGTATGGGGGGAGGTATGCGCAATGAGCAGTTCTTC.